The next 13 T cell receptor beta chains were all read from a single sample in a study of technical replicates of blood from several donors. The assay was immunoSEQ multiplex PCR, and TCRdb's table has in-frame clones only and misses some. The data contain 45,000 to 55,000 clones, 85% to 95% of them singletons. The sample was T cells isolated from PBMCs. The receptor source for this set is a human donor in good health.

The chain combines TRBV5-1 with TRBJ2-6, with D maybe TRBD2 (5 bases). Germline loops: CDR1 SGHRS, CDR2 YFSETQ. V dropped 4 bases and J dropped 6 bases, with 17 bases sitting between them. The CDR3 totals 16 residues. CDR3 protein: CASSADGMYEANVLTF. The CDR3 DNA sequence: TGCGCCAGCAGCGCGGACGGGATGTATGAGGCCAACGTCCTGACTTTC.

The J gene is TRBJ2-2, the V gene TRBV9, with D possibly being TRBD2 (6 bases). Trimming pared 6 bases from V and 5 bases from J, leaving 20 bases between. The CDR3 has 16 residues. Germline V lookup: CDR1 SGDLS, CDR2 YYNGEE. This chain's CDR3 is CASTLGRPKGTGELFF. In DNA form, the CDR3 reads TGTGCCAGCACCCTCGGGAGACCGAAGGGGACCGGGGAGCTGTTTTTT.

CDR3 loop: CASTPGGRMNTEAFF. The DNA for the CDR3 is TGTGCCAGCACCCCAGGGGGGAGAATGAACACTGAAGCTTTCTTT. This chain connects TRBV7-9 to TRBJ1-1; 7 nucleotides match TRBD1. CDR3 length: 15 residues. The V segment lost 7 bases and the J segment 0 bases; nucleotides outside the gene matches: 8. CDR1 and CDR2 from the germline V gene are SEHNR and FQNEAQ (reference sequence).

The chain is built from TRBV9 and TRBJ2-1; 10 bases line up with TRBD2. Germline-derived CDR1 and CDR2 are SGDLS and YYNGEE. The V and J ends lost 0 bases and 6 bases, in that order; junction bases with no gene match: 3. The CDR3 has 15 amino acids. The CDR3 loop is CASSVAWTSGNEQFF. The CDR3 DNA is TGTGCCAGCAGCGTAGCTTGGACTAGCGGCAATGAGCAGTTCTTC.

This clone came up once. This CDR3 is CASSLPMTDTQYF. CDR3 bases: TGTGCCAGCAGCTTACCCATGACAGATACGCAGTATTTT. This chain uses TRBV7-9 with TRBJ2-3, with unresolved D. The CDR3 totals 13 residues. CDR1 and CDR2 from the germline V gene are SEHNR and FQNEAQ (reference sequence). V shed 2 bases and J shed 3 bases, with 6 bases lying between them.

This clone came up a few times. V gene TRBV29-1 combines with J gene TRBJ1-1, with no clear D. The CDR3 has 10 residues. The V and J ends lost 7 bases and 6 bases respectively, with 9 bases between them. Per germline, CDR1 SQVTM and CDR2 ANQGSEA. Written as DNA, the CDR3 is TGCAGCGGATTCGAGGCTGAAGCTTTCTTT. This translates into CSGFEAEAFF.

The chain has TRBV7-8 and TRBJ1-2; tentative D call: TRBD1 (5 bases). In germline, CDR1 is SGHVS, CDR2 FQNEAQ. Deletions cut 2 bases from V and 4 bases from J, with 11 bases between. The CDR3 covers 14 residues. For the CDR3, the DNA is TGTGCCAGCAGCTTAACCGGGACTTCCTATGGCTACACCTTC. Protein product: CASSLTGTSYGYTF.

This clone was recorded once. This chain links TRBV7-2 with TRBJ2-3, with 8 positions matching TRBD1. The CDR3 spans 14 residues. Germline V gene data show CDR1 as SGHTA and CDR2 as FQGNSA. J gave up 3 bases and V 4 bases, and 3 bases lay outside the gene matches. The CDR3 reads CASSSGQGTDTQYF. CDR3 nucleotides: TGTGCCAGCAGCTCCGGACAGGGAACAGATACGCAGTATTTT.

The chain links TRBV7-9 to TRBJ2-7, with D possibly TRBD2 on 6 matching bases. In germline, CDR1 is SEHNR, CDR2 FQNEAQ (reference sequence). Trimming left V 0 bases short and J 0 bases short, with 9 bases between. The CDR3 has 15 amino acids. The CDR3 loop reads CASSLAGGSSYEQYF. The CDR3 DNA follows: TGTGCCAGCAGCTTAGCCGGAGGGAGCTCCTACGAGCAGTACTTC.

J is TRBJ2-3 and V is TRBV5-6, with 9 bases matching TRBD1. V dropped 4 bases and J dropped 7; count of bases not matched to a gene: 10. This CDR3 comprises 15 residues. CDR1 SGHDT and CDR2 YYEEEE come from the germline V gene. The DNA for the CDR3 is TGTGCCAGCAGCAGCCGGGACAGGGCCCGTTATACGCAGTATTTT. Amino acid sequence: CASSSRDRARYTQYF.

This clone was observed once. The chain has TRBV10-2 and TRBJ2-3; D unclear. V shed 8 bases and J shed 4 bases, with 22 bases lying between them. The CDR3 has 16 amino acids. Germline values: CDR1 WSHSY, CDR2 SAAADI. CDR3 amino acids: CASLKTPEFTSDTQYF. The CDR3 DNA is TGCGCCAGCCTCAAGACTCCCGAATTCACATCAGATACGCAGTATTTT.

The chain employs TRBV5-5 and TRBJ2-7; D unclear. CDR1 is SGHKS and CDR2 is YYEKEE in the germline V gene (reference sequence). This CDR3 is built from 13 residues. V dropped 4 bases and J dropped 2 bases, with 10 bases sitting between them. CDR3: CASSLRTPYEQYF. In nucleotides, the CDR3 is TGTGCCAGCAGCCTTAGAACTCCCTACGAGCAGTACTTC.

The chain combines TRBV7-9 with TRBJ2-7; 11 bases are a match to TRBD2. The CDR3 totals 16 residues. V shed 6 bases and J 7 bases; nucleotides not matched to a gene: 14. Germline CDR1 SEHNR, CDR2 FQNEAQ (reference sequence). The CDR3 is CASRPPSGGPKGEQYF. The CDR3, as DNA: TGTGCCAGCAGGCCGCCTAGCGGGGGGCCCAAGGGGGAGCAGTACTTC.